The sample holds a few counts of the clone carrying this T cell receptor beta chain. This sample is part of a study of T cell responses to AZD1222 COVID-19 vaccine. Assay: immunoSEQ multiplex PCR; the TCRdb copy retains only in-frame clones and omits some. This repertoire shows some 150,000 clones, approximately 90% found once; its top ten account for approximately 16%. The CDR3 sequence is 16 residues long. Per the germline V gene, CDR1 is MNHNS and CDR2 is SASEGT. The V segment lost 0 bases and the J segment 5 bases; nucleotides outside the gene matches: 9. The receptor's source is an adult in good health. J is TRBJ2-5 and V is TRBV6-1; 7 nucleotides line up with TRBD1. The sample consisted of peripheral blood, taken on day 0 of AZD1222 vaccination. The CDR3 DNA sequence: TGTGCCAGCAGTGAAGCGCCGAGGGGGCCGAGGGAGACCCAGTACTTC. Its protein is CASSEAPRGPRETQYF.